This is a list of T cell receptor beta chains from one sample in a study of T cells after yellow fever vaccination. Each CDR3 protein is one row after TCRdb ran MiXCR on the 5' RACE reads. This sample yields some 97,000 distinct CDR3 sequences, of which around 5.8% are seen a single time; about two fifths belongs to the top ten. The material was CD8+ T cells sorted from PBMCs, obtained 10 days after the yellow fever booster vaccination. The receptor set was obtained from a man aged 18 to 30 who received the YFV17D yellow fever vaccine. Each CDR3 is given with its conserved first and last residue. D genes are given only for firm matches. For some rows the clone size is stated as once, few or many, or as a class when expanded; others skip it.

TRBV6-1	TRBJ1-2	-	-	TGTGCCAGCAGTGACCGGGACGGATCCTCAGTATATGGCTACACCTTC	CASSDRDGSSVYGYTF
TRBV28	TRBJ2-1	TRBD2	-	TGTGCCAGCAGTGCCTCCGTGGGGGGGTATAGCTCCTACAATGAGCAGTTCTTC	CASSASVGGYSSYNEQFF
TRBV4-1	TRBJ1-6	-	few	TGCGCCAGTTGCCCAAGACAGCAATATAATTCACCCCTCCACTTT	CASCPRQQYNSPLHF
TRBV9	TRBJ2-3	-	many	TGTGCCAGCAGCGTAGAGGGGGGATCTAGCACAGATACGCAGTATTTT	CASSVEGGSSTDTQYF
TRBV20-1	TRBJ2-7	TRBD1	-	TGCAGTGCTAGGGGACAGCTCTCCTCCTACGAGCAGTACTTC	CSARGQLSSYEQYF
TRBV4-3	TRBJ2-7	-	few	TGCGCCAGCAGCCAAGAGGCCCTTACCTACGAGCAGTACTTC	CASSQEALTYEQYF
TRBV4-3	TRBJ2-7	-	-	TGCGCCAGCAGCCCCAACCTACCCGGGACCTTTTCCTACGAGCAGTACTTC	CASSPNLPGTFSYEQYF
TRBV11-2	TRBJ2-7	TRBD2	few	TGTGCCAGCACCCGTGGACTAGCCGGCTACGAGCAGTACTTC	CASTRGLAGYEQYF
TRBV5-5	TRBJ2-3	-	few	TGTGCCAGCAGGGCCAGGGGGGGTACCGGCACAGATACGCAGTATTTT	CASRARGGTGTDTQYF
TRBV10-1	TRBJ2-2	TRBD1	many	TGCGCCAGCACCGGGACAGAAAGTCCCGGGGAGCTGTTTTTT	CASTGTESPGELFF
TRBV2	TRBJ2-3	-	many	TGTGCCAGCAGTGAACTTCGGACGGGGGGCACAGATACGCAGTATTTT	CASSELRTGGTDTQYF
TRBV6-6	TRBJ2-1	TRBD2	few	TGTGCCAGCAGAACCTCTAGCGGGGTGTACAATGAGCAGTTCTTC	CASRTSSGVYNEQFF
TRBV7-9	TRBJ2-5	TRBD2	-	TGTGCCAGCAAACCACCGAGTGAGACTAGCGGGTTCCAAGAGACCCAGTACTTC	CASKPPSETSGFQETQYF
TRBV27	TRBJ1-4	-	few	TGTGCCAGCAGTTTCAGGGGATTCCGCTCAAAACTGTTTTTT	CASSFRGFRSKLFF
TRBV20-1	TRBJ1-4	TRBD1	-	TGCAGTGCTAGAGTGTCAGGGGGGTTTGCAACTAATGAAAAACTGTTTTTT	CSARVSGGFATNEKLFF
TRBV11-2	TRBJ2-5	-	many	TGTGCCAGCAGCCAACCCTGGACCTGGGAAGAGACCCAGTACTTC	CASSQPWTWEETQYF
TRBV4-2	TRBJ2-1	-	few	TGTGCCAGCAGCCAAGAGAGGGGGGGGCTGAATGAGCAGTTCTTC	CASSQERGGLNEQFF
TRBV7-9	TRBJ1-2	-	many	TGTGCCAGCAGCTTAGTAGGAGAAGAGTATGGCTACACCTTC	CASSLVGEEYGYTF
TRBV4-3	TRBJ1-1	-	-	TGCGCCAGCAGCCAATTTCTGAGGGGGGGGAACACTGAAGCTTTCTTT	CASSQFLRGGNTEAFF
TRBV5-1	TRBJ2-3	TRBD1	few	TGCGCCAGCAGCTCGGGACAGGGATTAGATTTTCCCCCAGATACGCAGTATTTT	CASSSGQGLDFPPDTQYF
TRBV4-1	TRBJ2-2	TRBD1	-	TGCGCCAGCAGCCAAGTCCACAGGGGGCCCACCGGGGAGCTGTTTTTT	CASSQVHRGPTGELFF
TRBV7-2	TRBJ2-5	-	many	TGTGCCAGCAGCTTATTCGGGCAGGGGAAAGAGACCCAGTACTTC	CASSLFGQGKETQYF
TRBV5-1	TRBJ2-1	TRBD2	few	TGCGCCAGCAGCTCCTCGGGACTAGCGGGGGGATATTACAATGAGCAGTTCTTC	CASSSSGLAGGYYNEQFF
TRBV6-1	TRBJ1-5	TRBD1	few	TGTGCCAGCCGCGGAGGGACAGCCTATAATCAGCCCCAGCATTTT	CASRGGTAYNQPQHF
TRBV6-6	TRBJ2-5	-	few	TGTGCCAGCAGTTACTCGAATGGGAACCAAGAGACCCAGTACTTC	CASSYSNGNQETQYF
TRBV4-1	TRBJ1-1	-	few	TGCGCCAGCAGCCCTGGACGGTACACTGAAGCTTTCTTT	CASSPGRYTEAFF
TRBV4-1	TRBJ1-5	-	-	TGCGCCAGCAGCCTCCGTTGGGGGGGCAACCAGCCCCAGCATTTT	CASSLRWGGNQPQHF
TRBV4-1	TRBJ2-5	-	-	TGCGCCAGCAGCCAAGGCTTTTGGGAGACCCAGTACTTC	CASSQGFWETQYF
TRBV7-6	TRBJ2-1	TRBD1	-	TGTGCCAGCAGCCCGGGACAGGGGGCCGGGAATGAGCAGTTCTTC	CASSPGQGAGNEQFF
TRBV9	TRBJ2-5	-	-	TGTGCCAGCAGCGTAGGGGGGGTCCGGGAGACCCAGTACTTC	CASSVGGVRETQYF
TRBV7-3	TRBJ2-1	-	-	TGTGCCAGCAGCTCACACCCCTACAATGAGCAGTTCTTC	CASSSHPYNEQFF
TRBV7-9	TRBJ2-3	-	-	TGTGCCAGCAGCTTCCGGACGGCTAGCACAGATACGCAGTATTTT	CASSFRTASTDTQYF
TRBV5-1	TRBJ1-1	-	-	TGCGCCAGCAGCTGGGCTGTGGGCACTGAAGCTTTCTTT	CASSWAVGTEAFF
TRBV10-3	TRBJ1-1	-	-	TGTGCCATCAGTACCCCGCAGGGGTCAAACACTGAAGCTTTCTTT	CAISTPQGSNTEAFF
TRBV23-1	TRBJ2-2	TRBD1	few	TGCGCCAGCAGTCCAAGGACAGGGGGCGAGCTGTTTTTT	CASSPRTGGELFF
TRBV5-1	TRBJ2-3	-	few	TGCGCCAGCAGCTTGGATGTGGGGAGTTACGGCACAGATACGCAGTATTTT	CASSLDVGSYGTDTQYF
TRBV6-6	TRBJ2-7	TRBD1	many	TGTGCCAGCAGTTACCCGCCTTGGGACAGAACCTACGAGCAGTACTTC	CASSYPPWDRTYEQYF